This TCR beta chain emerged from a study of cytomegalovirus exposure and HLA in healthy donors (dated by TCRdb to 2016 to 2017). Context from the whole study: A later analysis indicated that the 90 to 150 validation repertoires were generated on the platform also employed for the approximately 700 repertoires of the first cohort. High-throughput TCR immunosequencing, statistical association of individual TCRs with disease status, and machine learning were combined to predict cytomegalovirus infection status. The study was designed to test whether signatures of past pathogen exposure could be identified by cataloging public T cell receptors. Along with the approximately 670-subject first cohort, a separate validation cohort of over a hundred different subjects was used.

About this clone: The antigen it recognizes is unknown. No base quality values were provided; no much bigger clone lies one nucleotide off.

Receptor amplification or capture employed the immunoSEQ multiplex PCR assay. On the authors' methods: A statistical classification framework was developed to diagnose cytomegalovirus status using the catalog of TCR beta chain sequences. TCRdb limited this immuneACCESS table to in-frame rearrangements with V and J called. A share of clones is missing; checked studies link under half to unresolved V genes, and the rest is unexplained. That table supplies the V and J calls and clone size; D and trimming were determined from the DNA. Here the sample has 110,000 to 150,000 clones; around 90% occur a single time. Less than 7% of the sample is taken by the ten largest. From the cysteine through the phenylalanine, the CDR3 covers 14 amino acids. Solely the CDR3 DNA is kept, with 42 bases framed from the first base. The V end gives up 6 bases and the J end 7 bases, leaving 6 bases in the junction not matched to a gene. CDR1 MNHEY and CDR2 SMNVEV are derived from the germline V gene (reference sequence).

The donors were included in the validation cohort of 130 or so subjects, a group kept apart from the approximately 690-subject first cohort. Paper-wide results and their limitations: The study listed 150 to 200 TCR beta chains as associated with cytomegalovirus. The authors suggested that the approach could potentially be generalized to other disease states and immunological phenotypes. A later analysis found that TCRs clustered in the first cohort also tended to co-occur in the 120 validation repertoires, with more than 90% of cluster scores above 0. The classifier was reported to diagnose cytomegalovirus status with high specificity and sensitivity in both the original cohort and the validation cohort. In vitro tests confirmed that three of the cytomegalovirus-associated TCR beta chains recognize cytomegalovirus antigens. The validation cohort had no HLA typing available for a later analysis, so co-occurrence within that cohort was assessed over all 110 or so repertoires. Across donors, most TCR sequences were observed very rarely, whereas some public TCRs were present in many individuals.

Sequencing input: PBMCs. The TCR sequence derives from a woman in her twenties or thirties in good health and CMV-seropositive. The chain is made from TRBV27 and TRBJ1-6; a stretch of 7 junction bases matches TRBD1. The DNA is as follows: TGTGCCAGCAGGGGAACAGGGGCAAATTCACCCCTCCACTTT. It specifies CASRGTGANSPLHF.